Listed below are T cell receptor beta chains from one sample, sequenced in a study of PD-L1 blockade in urothelial cancer. TCRdb's table, derived via immunoSEQ multiplex PCR, lists solely in-frame clones and lacks some. The sample lists tens of thousands of clones, around 88% occurring once. This sample comprised PBMCs, obtained around atezolizumab (anti-PD-L1) treatment. The receptors originated from a man in his sixties with urothelial cancer. Each CDR3 is given with its conserved first and last residue. A D gene is named only where the DNA matches it firmly. The size field is filled for only some rows; it gives once, few, many or a size class.

abundance | d_gene | j_gene | v_gene | CDR3aa | CDR3nt
NA | NA | TRBJ1-4 | TRBV5-4 | CASSPYRGSNEKLFF | TGTGCCAGCAGCCCCTACCGGGGATCTAATGAAAAACTGTTTTTT
NA | TRBD1 | TRBJ2-7 | TRBV25-1 | CASSEYFGTGGLDEQYF | TGTGCCAGCAGTGAATATTTCGGTACAGGGGGCTTAGACGAGCAGTACTTC
NA | NA | TRBJ1-1 | TRBV29-1 | CSVEGAVTEAFF | TGCAGCGTTGAGGGGGCGGTCACTGAAGCTTTCTTT
NA | TRBD1 | TRBJ1-1 | TRBV5-6 | CASSLDRGNTEAFF | TGTGCCAGCAGCTTGGACAGGGGGAACACTGAAGCTTTCTTT
NA | TRBD2 | TRBJ2-3 | TRBV30 | CAWSVPPTSGGAFTPDTQYF | TGTGCCTGGAGTGTACCCCCAACTAGCGGGGGGGCATTTACCCCAGATACGCAGTATTTT
NA | TRBD1 | TRBJ1-6 | TRBV7-2 | CASSTQGAINSPLHF | TGTGCCAGCAGCACTCAGGGGGCTATTAATTCACCCCTCCACTTT
once | TRBD1 | TRBJ1-2 | TRBV30 | CAWRATGQGIYGYTF | TGTGCCTGGAGGGCCACGGGACAGGGGATATATGGCTACACCTTC
NA | NA | TRBJ2-2 | TRBV4-3 | CASSQERYGTGELFF | TGCGCCAGCAGCCAAGAGCGGTACGGCACCGGGGAGCTGTTTTTT
NA | NA | TRBJ2-7 | TRBV11-2 | CASSLVFRYEQYF | TGTGCCAGCAGCTTAGTTTTTAGATACGAGCAGTACTTC
NA | NA | TRBJ2-3 | TRBV6-5 | CASSSHRVKGDTQYF | TGTGCCAGCAGTTCTCACAGGGTCAAAGGGGATACGCAGTATTTT
NA | TRBD1 | TRBJ2-7 | TRBV5-6 | CASRSKDRGQQYF | TGTGCCAGCAGATCTAAAGACAGGGGACAGCAGTACTTC
NA | NA | TRBJ2-7 | TRBV30 | CAWSYRHTLDEQYF | TGTGCCTGGAGTTATAGACATACACTCGACGAGCAGTACTTC
NA | TRBD2 | TRBJ2-4 | TRBV29-1 | CSVGPSGGGNIQYF | TGCAGCGTTGGGCCTAGCGGGGGGGGGAACATTCAGTACTTC
NA | TRBD1 | TRBJ2-3 | TRBV5-1 | CASSLGVAGTGLSSGTQYF | TGCGCCAGCAGCTTGGGGGTTGCCGGGACAGGTCTATCGTCTGGTACGCAGTATTTT
once | TRBD1 | TRBJ1-6 | TRBV10-2 | CARILQGARSYNSPLHF | TGCGCCAGGATCCTACAGGGGGCGAGGTCCTATAATTCACCCCTCCACTTT
NA | NA | TRBJ2-3 | TRBV15 | CATSRVRTGTTDTQYF | TGTGCCACCAGCAGAGTTAGAACAGGGACCACAGATACGCAGTATTTT
NA | TRBD2 | TRBJ2-3 | TRBV5-1 | CASSQRTSGVRTDTQYF | TGCGCCAGCAGCCAACGGACTAGCGGGGTTAGGACAGATACGCAGTATTTT
few | TRBD1 | TRBJ2-2 | TRBV6-5 | CASRRQGLAGELFF | TGTGCCAGCAGGCGACAGGGTCTGGCCGGGGAGCTGTTTTTT
NA | NA | TRBJ1-4 | TRBV25-1 | CASSDPAAGQGGEKLFF | TGTGCCAGCAGTGACCCAGCAGCAGGTCAAGGGGGTGAAAAACTGTTTTTT
NA | TRBD2 | TRBJ2-1 | TRBV18 | CASSPPTSGGASSYNEQFF | TGTGCCAGCTCACCACCAACTAGCGGGGGGGCTTCCTCCTACAATGAGCAGTTCTTC
NA | NA | TRBJ2-5 | TRBV30 | CACTRDPFGTQYF | TGTGCCTGCACCCGGGATCCCTTTGGGACCCAGTACTTC
NA | NA | TRBJ2-1 | TRBV6-6 | CASSYSTNEQFF | TGTGCCAGCAGTTATAGTACCAATGAGCAGTTCTTC
NA | NA | TRBJ2-5 | TRBV30 | CAWSVLGGLQETQYF | TGTGCCTGGAGTGTACTGGGGGGTCTGCAAGAGACCCAGTACTTC
NA | NA | TRBJ2-1 | TRBV7-3 | CASSLTLGGEQFF | TGTGCCAGCAGCTTAACGTTGGGGGGTGAGCAGTTCTTC
NA | TRBD1 | TRBJ1-4 | TRBV7-2 | CASSRGGAGNEKLFF | TGTGCCAGCAGCAGAGGGGGCGCGGGTAATGAAAAACTGTTTTTT
NA | NA | TRBJ2-3 | TRBV11-3 | CASSLGPSTDTQYF | TGTGCCAGCAGCTTAGGTCCTAGCACAGATACGCAGTATTTT
NA | NA | TRBJ2-2 | TRBV7-2 | CASSLALTGNTGELFF | TGTGCCAGCAGCTTAGCCCTTACAGGGAACACCGGGGAGCTGTTTTTT
NA | NA | TRBJ2-3 | TRBV5-1 | CASFMGGGGDTQYF | TGCGCCAGCTTCATGGGAGGGGGGGGAGATACGCAGTATTTT